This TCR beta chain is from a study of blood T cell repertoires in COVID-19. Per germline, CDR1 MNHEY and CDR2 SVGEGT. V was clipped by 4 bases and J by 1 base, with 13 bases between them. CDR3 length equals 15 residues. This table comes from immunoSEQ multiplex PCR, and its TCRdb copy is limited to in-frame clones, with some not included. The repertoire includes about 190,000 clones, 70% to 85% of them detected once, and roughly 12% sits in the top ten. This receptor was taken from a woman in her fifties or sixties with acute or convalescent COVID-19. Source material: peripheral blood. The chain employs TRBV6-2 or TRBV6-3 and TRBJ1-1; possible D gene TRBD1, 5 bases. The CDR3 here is CASSSGGTANTEAFF. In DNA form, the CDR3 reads TGTGCCAGCAGTTCCGGAGGGACGGCGAACACTGAAGCTTTCTTT.